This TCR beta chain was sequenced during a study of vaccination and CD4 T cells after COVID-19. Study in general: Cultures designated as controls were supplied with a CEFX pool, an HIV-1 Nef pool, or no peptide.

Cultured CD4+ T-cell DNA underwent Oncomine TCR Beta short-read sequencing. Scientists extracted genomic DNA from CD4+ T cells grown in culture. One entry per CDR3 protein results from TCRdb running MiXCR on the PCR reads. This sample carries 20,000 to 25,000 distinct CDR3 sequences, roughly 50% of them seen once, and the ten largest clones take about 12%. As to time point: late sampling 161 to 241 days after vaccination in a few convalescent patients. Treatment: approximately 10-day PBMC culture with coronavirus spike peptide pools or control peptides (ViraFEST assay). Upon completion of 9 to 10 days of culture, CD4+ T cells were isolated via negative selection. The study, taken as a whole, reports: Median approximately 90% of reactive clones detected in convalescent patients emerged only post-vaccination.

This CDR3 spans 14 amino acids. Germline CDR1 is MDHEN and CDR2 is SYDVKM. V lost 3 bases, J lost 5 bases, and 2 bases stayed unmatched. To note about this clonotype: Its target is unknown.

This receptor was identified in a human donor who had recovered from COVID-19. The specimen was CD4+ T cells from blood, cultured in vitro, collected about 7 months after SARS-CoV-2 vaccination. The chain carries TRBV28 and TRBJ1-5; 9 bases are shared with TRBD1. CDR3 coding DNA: TGTGCCAGCAGTTTTGGGACAGGGTATCAGCCCCAGCATTTT. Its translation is CASSFGTGYQPQHF.